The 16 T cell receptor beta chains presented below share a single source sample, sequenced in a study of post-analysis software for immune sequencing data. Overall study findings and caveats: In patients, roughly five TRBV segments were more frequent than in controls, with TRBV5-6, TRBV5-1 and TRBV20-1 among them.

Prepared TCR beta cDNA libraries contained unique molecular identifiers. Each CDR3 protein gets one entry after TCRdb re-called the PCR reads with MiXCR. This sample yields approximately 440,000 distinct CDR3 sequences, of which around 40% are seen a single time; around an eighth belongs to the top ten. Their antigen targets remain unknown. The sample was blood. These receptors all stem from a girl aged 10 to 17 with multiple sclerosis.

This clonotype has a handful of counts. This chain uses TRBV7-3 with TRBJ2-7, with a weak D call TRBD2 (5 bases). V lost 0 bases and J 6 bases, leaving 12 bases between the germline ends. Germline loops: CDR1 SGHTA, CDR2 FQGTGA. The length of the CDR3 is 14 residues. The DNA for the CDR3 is TGTGCCAGCAGCTTAACCGCCCCTAGCTCCGAGCAGTACTTC. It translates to CASSLTAPSSEQYF.

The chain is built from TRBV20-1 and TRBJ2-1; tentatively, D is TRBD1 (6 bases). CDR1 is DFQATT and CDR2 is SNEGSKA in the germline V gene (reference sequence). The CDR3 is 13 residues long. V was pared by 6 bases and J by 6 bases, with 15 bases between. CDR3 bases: TGCAGTGCCCTCGGGCAGGGGCCCAATGAGCAGTTCTTC. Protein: CSALGQGPNEQFF.

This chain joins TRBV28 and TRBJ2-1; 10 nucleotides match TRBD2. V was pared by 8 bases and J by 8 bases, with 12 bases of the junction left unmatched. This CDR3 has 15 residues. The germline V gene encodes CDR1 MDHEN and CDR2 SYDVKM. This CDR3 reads CASQFSSGSGDEQFF. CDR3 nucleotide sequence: TGTGCCAGCCAGTTTTCTAGCGGGAGTGGCGATGAGCAGTTCTTC.

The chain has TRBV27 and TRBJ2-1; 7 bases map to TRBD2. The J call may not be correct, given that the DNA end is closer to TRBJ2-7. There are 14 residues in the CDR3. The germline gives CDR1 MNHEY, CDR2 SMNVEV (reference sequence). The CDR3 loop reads CASTRSGTRNEQYF. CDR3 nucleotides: TGTGCCAGCACCCGCAGCGGGACCAGGAATGAGCAGTACTTC.

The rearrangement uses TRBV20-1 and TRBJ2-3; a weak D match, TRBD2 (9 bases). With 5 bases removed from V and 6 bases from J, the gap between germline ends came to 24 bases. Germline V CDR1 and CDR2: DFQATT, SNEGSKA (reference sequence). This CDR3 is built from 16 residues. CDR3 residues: CSAASGQVAGDDTQYF. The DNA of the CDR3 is TGCAGTGCTGCCTCGGGACAGGTAGCGGGAGACGATACGCAGTATTTT.

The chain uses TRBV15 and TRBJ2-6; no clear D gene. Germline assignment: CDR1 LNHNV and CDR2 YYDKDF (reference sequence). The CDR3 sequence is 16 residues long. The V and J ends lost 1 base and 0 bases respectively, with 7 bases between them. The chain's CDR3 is CATSRGSLSGANVLTF. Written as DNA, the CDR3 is TGTGCCACCAGCAGAGGATCGCTCTCTGGGGCCAACGTCCTGACTTTC.

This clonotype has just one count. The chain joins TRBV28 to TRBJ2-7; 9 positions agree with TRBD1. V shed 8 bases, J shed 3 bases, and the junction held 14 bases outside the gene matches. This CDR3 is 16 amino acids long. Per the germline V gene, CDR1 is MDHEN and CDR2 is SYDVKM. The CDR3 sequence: CASGQGFGLGGYEQYF. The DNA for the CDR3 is TGTGCCAGCGGACAGGGGTTTGGACTCGGAGGCTACGAGCAGTACTTC. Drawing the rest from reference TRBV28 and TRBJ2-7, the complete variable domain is DVKVTQSSRYLVKRTGEKVFLECVQDMDHENMFWYRQDPGLGLRLIYFSYDVKMKEKGDIPEGYSVSREKKERFSLILESASTNQTSMYLCASGQGFGLGGYEQYFGPGTRLTVT.

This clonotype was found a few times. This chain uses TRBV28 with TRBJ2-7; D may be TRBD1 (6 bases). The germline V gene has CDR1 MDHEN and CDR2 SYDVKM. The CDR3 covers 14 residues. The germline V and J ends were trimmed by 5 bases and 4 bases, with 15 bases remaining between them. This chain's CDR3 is CASSPKGVRYEQYF. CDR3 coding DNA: TGTGCCAGCAGTCCAAAGGGGGTTAGGTACGAGCAGTACTTC.

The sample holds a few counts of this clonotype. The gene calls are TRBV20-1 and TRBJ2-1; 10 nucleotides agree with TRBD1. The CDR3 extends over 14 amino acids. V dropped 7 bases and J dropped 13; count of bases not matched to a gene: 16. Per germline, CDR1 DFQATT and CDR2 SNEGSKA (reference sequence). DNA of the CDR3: TGCAGTGGCATCTCTTCGACAGGGGGCCACACACAGTTCTTC. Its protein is CSGISSTGGHTQFF.

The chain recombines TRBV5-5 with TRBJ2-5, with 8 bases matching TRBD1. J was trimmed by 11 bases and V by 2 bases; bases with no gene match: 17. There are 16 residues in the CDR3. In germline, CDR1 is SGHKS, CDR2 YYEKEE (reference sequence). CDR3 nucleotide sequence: TGTGCCAGCAGCTTTGATACGACAGGGGATTCCTACGGGCAGTACTTC. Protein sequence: CASSFDTTGDSYGQYF. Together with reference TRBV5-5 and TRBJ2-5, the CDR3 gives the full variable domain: DAGVTQSPTHLIKTRGQQVTLRCSPISGHKSVSWYQQVLGQGPQFIFQYYEKEERGRGNFPDRFSARQFPNYSSELNVNALLLGDSALYLCASSFDTTGDSYGQYFGPGTRLLVL.

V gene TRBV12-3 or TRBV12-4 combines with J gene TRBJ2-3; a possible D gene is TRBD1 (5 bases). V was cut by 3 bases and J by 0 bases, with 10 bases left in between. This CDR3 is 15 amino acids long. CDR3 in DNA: TGTGCCAGCAGTTTTCAGGGAAGAAGCACAGATACGCAGTATTTT. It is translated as CASSFQGRSTDTQYF.

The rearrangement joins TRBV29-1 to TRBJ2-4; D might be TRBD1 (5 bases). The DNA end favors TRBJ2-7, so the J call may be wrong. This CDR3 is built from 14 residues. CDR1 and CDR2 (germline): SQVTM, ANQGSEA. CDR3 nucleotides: TGCAGCGTTGAAGTAGACAGCAACTACTACGAGCAGTACTTC. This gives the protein CSVEVDSNYYEQYF.

CDR3 sequence reads: CSALNIEPGQGAYEQYF. The CDR3 DNA reads TGCAGTGCATTGAACATCGAACCGGGACAGGGGGCCTACGAGCAGTACTTC. The rearrangement links TRBV20-1 to TRBJ2-7, with 11 bases identical to TRBD1. Per germline, CDR1 DFQATT and CDR2 SNEGSKA (reference sequence). The CDR3 loop spans 17 amino acids. With V trimmed by 6 bases and J by 2 bases, 15 bases remained unmatched.

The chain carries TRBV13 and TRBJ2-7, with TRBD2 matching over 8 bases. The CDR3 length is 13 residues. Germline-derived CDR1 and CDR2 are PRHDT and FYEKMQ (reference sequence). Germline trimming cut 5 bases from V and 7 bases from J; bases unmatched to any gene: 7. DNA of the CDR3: TGTGCCAGCAGCGTCGGGAGGGCCGGGGAGCAGTACTTC. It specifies CASSVGRAGEQYF.

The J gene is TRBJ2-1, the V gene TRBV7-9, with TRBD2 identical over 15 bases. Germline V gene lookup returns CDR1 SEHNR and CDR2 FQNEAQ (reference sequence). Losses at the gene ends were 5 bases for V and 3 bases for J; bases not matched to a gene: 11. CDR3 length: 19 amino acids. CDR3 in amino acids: CASSKTAGLAGGDYNEQFF. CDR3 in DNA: TGTGCCAGCAGCAAAACCGCGGGACTAGCGGGAGGAGACTACAATGAGCAGTTCTTC.

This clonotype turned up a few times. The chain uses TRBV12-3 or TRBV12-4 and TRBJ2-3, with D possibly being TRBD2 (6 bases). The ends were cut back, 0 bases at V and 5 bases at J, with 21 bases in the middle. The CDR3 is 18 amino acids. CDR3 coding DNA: TGTGCCAGCAGTTTAGCGCTAAGTGTATGGCGGGACGGAGATACGCAGTATTTT. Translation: CASSLALSVWRDGDTQYF.